This TCR beta chain emerged from a study of OX40 agonist ivuxolimab in advanced cancers. For the study at large: Allowance was made for prior anti-PD-1, anti-PD-L1 or anti-CTLA-4 therapy, and about 37% had some.

Method: immunoSEQ multiplex PCR; TCRdb's copy keeps in-frame clones and lacks some. Of 45,000 to 65,000 clones listed, about four fifths are singletons. Concerning this clone itself: The antigen remains undetermined.

Per the germline V gene, CDR1 is SGHDN and CDR2 is FVKESK. V lost 1 base and J 4 bases, leaving 9 bases between the germline ends. This CDR3 spans 14 amino acids. Blood draws occurred at baseline, cycle 4 day 1, and cycle 7 day 1. Study findings and constraints: The study found that CD8+ T cells averaged more expanded clones than CD4+. Both CD4+ and CD8+ T cell populations in blood had undergone clonal expansion by week 6 at 0.1 to 3.0 mg/kg.

The V gene is TRBV14, the J gene TRBJ2-3, with D hard to call. The receptor was isolated from an adult with an advanced solid tumor such as melanoma, head and neck, liver or kidney cancer. The sequencing here drew on CD4+ or CD8+ T cells sorted from blood, taken in a trial of the OX40 agonist ivuxolimab. The CDR3 nucleotides read TGTGCCAGCAGCCAAGTTTGGGGTGCAGATACGCAGTATTTT. Protein sequence: CASSQVWGADTQYF.